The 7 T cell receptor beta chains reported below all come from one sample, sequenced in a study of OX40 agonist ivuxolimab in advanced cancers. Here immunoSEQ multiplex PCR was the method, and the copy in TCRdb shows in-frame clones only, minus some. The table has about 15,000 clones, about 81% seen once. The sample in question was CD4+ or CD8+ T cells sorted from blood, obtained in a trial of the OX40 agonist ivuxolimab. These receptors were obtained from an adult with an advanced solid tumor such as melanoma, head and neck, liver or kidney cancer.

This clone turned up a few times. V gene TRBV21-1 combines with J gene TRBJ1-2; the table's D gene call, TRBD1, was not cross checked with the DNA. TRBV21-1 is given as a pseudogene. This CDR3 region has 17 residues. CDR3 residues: CASSSGGFRGPDYGYTF. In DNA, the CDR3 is TGTGCCAGCAGCTCCGGTGGGTTTAGGGGGCCGGACTATGGCTACACCTTC.

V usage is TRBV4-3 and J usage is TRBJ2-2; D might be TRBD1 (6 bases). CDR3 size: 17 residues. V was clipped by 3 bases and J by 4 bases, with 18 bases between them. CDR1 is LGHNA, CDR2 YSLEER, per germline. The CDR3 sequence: CASSQDKGVSGTGELFF. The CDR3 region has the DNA TGCGCCAGCAGCCAGGATAAGGGGGTTTCGGGCACCGGGGAGCTGTTTTTT.

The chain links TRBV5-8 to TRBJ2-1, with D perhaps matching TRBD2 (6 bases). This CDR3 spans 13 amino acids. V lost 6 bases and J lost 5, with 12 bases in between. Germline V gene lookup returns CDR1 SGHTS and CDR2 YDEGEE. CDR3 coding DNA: TGTGCCAGCATAGAGCGGGCCCACAATGAGCAGTTCTTC. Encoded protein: CASIERAHNEQFF.

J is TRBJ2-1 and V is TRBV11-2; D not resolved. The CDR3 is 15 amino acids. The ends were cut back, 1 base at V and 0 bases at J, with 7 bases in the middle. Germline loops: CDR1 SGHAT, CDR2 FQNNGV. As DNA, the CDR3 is TGTGCCAGCAGCTTAGCGGCGAGCTCCTACAATGAGCAGTTCTTC. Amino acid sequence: CASSLAASSYNEQFF.

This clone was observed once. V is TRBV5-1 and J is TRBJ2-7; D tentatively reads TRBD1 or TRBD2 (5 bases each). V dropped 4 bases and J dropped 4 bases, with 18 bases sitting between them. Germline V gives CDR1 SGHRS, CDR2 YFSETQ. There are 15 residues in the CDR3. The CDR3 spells CASSARDAGRYEQYF. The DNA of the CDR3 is TGCGCCAGCAGCGCTCGGGACGCCGGTCGGTACGAGCAGTACTTC.

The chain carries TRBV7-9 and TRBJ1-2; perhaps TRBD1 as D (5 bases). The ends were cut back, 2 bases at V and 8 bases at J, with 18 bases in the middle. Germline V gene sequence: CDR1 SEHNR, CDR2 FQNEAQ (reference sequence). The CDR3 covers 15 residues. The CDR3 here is CASSLSGTEQKGYTF. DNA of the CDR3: TGTGCCAGCAGCTTATCAGGGACGGAGCAAAAGGGCTACACCTTC.

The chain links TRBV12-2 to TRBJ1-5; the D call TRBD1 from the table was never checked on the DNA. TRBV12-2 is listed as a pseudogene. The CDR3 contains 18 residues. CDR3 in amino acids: CASRLARRSGKRNQPQHF. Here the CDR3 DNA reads TGTGCAAGTCGCTTAGCGCGAAGGTCAGGGAAACGAAATCAGCCCCAGCATTTT.